The rows below give T cell receptor beta chains drawn from one sample of a study of blood T cell repertoires in COVID-19. This table comes from immunoSEQ multiplex PCR, and its TCRdb copy is limited to in-frame clones, with some not included. The sample carries fewer than 75,000 clones, 65% to 85% recorded once. The sequenced material came from peripheral blood. Source of these receptors: a man between 60 and 70 years old with acute or convalescent COVID-19. CDR3s include the opening cysteine and the closing phenylalanine or tryptophan.

J gene	V gene	CDR3 protein
TRBJ1-5	TRBV2	CASSEQGEDQPQHF
TRBJ2-1	TRBV18	CASSKLAGDNEQFF
TRBJ2-1	TRBV6-2/TRBV6-3	CASSYSSGNEQFF
TRBJ1-1	TRBV28	CASSFENRVNTEAFF
TRBJ2-7	TRBV7-9	CASSLGIAYEQYF
TRBJ2-3	TRBV11-2	CASSTGTSGGIQYF
TRBJ2-2	TRBV5-1	CATRVNTGELFF
TRBJ2-2	TRBV9	CASSVTDTGELFF
TRBJ2-2	TRBV11-1	CASTQGKGLDTGELFF
TRBJ2-3	TRBV10-3	CAIRGTSGGGDTQYF
TRBJ1-2	TRBV18	CASSPYLEGNYGYTF
TRBJ1-1	TRBV12-3/TRBV12-4	CASSLTGGKAFF
TRBJ2-1	TRBV7-2	CASSPQAWDRGSYNEQFF
TRBJ1-6	TRBV19	CATRKQRGREYSPLHF
TRBJ1-2	TRBV4-1	CASSQTGYGYTF
TRBJ2-5	TRBV7-2	CASSSAGLVKETQYF
TRBJ2-2	TRBV5-4	CASSLEGDTGELFF
TRBJ1-6	TRBV7-3	CASSLGQGYRAPLHF
TRBJ1-2	TRBV19	CASSMFGGQVNYGYTF
TRBJ1-2	TRBV7-3	CASSLTALGSGMGLYGYTF
TRBJ2-3	TRBV18	CASSLAGDTDTQYF
TRBJ1-4	TRBV2	CASCDGGEEKLFF
TRBJ2-7	TRBV5-8	CASRYLPGQGAGYEQYF
TRBJ1-2	TRBV4-2	CASSQEEGTGFVYGYTF
TRBJ2-7	TRBV6-5	CASGRGAYEQYF
TRBJ1-1	TRBV13	CASSTGQATEAFF
TRBJ1-4	TRBV5-1	CASSKTALATNEKLFF
TRBJ1-1	TRBV12-3/TRBV12-4	CASSWDRNTEAFF
TRBJ2-3	TRBV19	CASTNRGGPSTDTQYF
TRBJ1-3	TRBV2	CASRGTWSSGNTIYF
TRBJ1-1	TRBV18	CASSPGSAPGAFF
TRBJ1-2	TRBV30	CAWSVWGGASYTF
TRBJ1-5	TRBV2	CASSEVGTLTHF
TRBJ2-7	TRBV19	CASSIAHSGAYEQYF
TRBJ1-5	TRBV7-2	CASRRQGENQPQHF
TRBJ1-4	TRBV7-2	CASSFSRATNEKLFF
TRBJ1-2	TRBV21-1	CASSKKARVDGYTF
TRBJ2-1	TRBV11-3	CASSLEGHNEQFF
TRBJ2-2	TRBV7-2	CASSLARDGELFF
TRBJ2-5	TRBV11-2	CASSLVDSAYQETQYF
TRBJ1-3	TRBV6-5	CASSRGEGGTIYF
TRBJ1-1	TRBV19	CASSSTGGASEAFF
TRBJ1-1	TRBV5-6	CASSFGTASEAFF
TRBJ1-1	TRBV29-1	CSVVPGQVEAFF
TRBJ2-1	TRBV7-3	CASSPGLSYNEQFF
TRBJ1-2	TRBV7-8	CASSLRSGPNYGYTF
TRBJ2-7	TRBV27	CASSFSTGAYFYEQYF
TRBJ1-3	TRBV9	CASSVEGGAGNTIYF
TRBJ1-1	TRBV18	CASSPPSQGAMNTEAFF
TRBJ2-3	TRBV24-1	CATSPPGGAGDTQYF
TRBJ1-4	TRBV14	CASSQEGSGLRLEKLFF
TRBJ1-4	TRBV6-5	CASSARLLGNEKLFF
TRBJ1-3	TRBV21-1	CASSTGQGMNTIYF
TRBJ2-7	TRBV20-1	CRLDRDHEQYF
TRBJ1-2	TRBV14	CASREQGDYGYTF